This T cell receptor (beta chain) is drawn from a study of blood T cell repertoires in COVID-19. Study background: COVID-19 samples from acute and convalescent phases originated in the United States, Italy and Spain. The analysed material was cDNA or gDNA that came from T cells, B-cell-depleted T cells, or PBMCs.

Per the study methods: Nucleated cell number was recorded as an estimate derived from reference gene primer amplification. Assay: immunoSEQ multiplex PCR; the TCRdb copy retains only in-frame clones and omits some. The V and J calls and clone size come from that table; D and trimming were worked out from the DNA. The sample has approximately 500,000 clones, 70% to 90% seen once; the top ten hold 3% to 4%. V shed 6 bases, J shed 6 bases, and the junction held 3 bases outside the gene matches. The CDR3 is 13 residues long. CDR1 WNHNN and CDR2 SYGVQD come from the germline V gene (reference sequence). The chain is built from TRBV10-1 and TRBJ1-1; 11 positions match TRBD1. The sample consisted of peripheral blood. The receptor comes from a human donor in a cohort sampled during active COVID-19. CDR3 sequence (DNA): TGCGCCAGCAGCCGGGACAGGGGGGCTGAAGCTTTCTTT. Protein sequence: CASSRDRGAEAFF.